The TCR beta chain under discussion was sequenced for a study of blood T cell repertoires in COVID-19. Looking at the study overall: Italy, Spain and the United States were the sources of the convalescent and acute COVID-19 samples.

Ages ranged from about 18 to 89 years, with residence in 24 US areas. Participant-reported clinical history was the basis for cohort assignment. Before being deemed recovered, Cohort 3 donors had two negative PCRs, clearance, or symptom resolution. Of note for this clone: This same CDR3 is encoded by further DNA sequences in the sample.

The repertoire was sequenced with immunoSEQ multiplex PCR; TCRdb's copy has only in-frame clones and lacks some. The data hold about 310,000 clones, with over 80% observed a single time. The TCR was taken from a woman aged 18 to 35 who had recovered from COVID-19. Sample: PBMCs or T cells enriched from blood (not recorded which).

The CDR3 DNA reads as TGCGCCAGCAGCCAAGATCTGGGACAGGGAGGGTATGGCTACACCTTC. This gives the protein CASSQDLGQGGYGYTF. The chain carries TRBV4-3 and TRBJ1-2; 9 bases fit TRBD1. CDR1 is LGHNA and CDR2 is YSLEER in the germline V gene. V was clipped by 0 bases and J by 5 bases; unmatched bases: 7. The CDR3 is made up of 16 amino acids.